This T cell receptor beta chain is from a study of tumor-infiltrating lymphocytes in primary liver carcinoma. In the study overall: Resection treated the patients' primary liver carcinoma. Broader study findings: Among the pair types, tumor region pairs showed more overlap than tumor-adjacent and tumor-blood pairs. With p = 0.039, the top-250-clone fraction in tumors significantly exceeded that in blood.

On this clonotype itself: Antigen specificity is unknown. This could be a read error, since a much larger clone is one nucleotide away.

Germline V lookup: CDR1 MGHRA, CDR2 YSYEKL. The CDR3 contains 13 residues. Reverse transcription of about 500 ng total RNA with a constant-region primer produced TCR beta cDNA. Three nested multiplex PCR rounds, a slightly modified ARM-PCR method, built the TCR beta libraries. The first two PCR rounds used TRBV1-TRBV30 primers with a Cbeta primer, approximately 9 cycles each. From the multiplex PCR reads, TCRdb called clonotypes with MiXCR, one entry per CDR3 protein. The profile shows under 200,000 distinct CDR3 sequences, roughly two thirds of them singletons. The study extracted blood RNA from unsorted whole blood and also extracted germline DNA.

This receptor was taken from a woman aged 60 to 75 with primary liver carcinoma and hepatitis B virus infection. The chain employs TRBV4-1 and TRBJ1-1, with 9 bases identical to TRBD1. Sample: peripheral blood. DNA for the CDR3: TGCGCCAGCAGACAGGGGGCCAACACTGGAGCTTTCTTT. Encoded protein: CASRQGANTGAFF.